The 32 T cell receptor beta chains below come from one sample, sequenced in a study of cytomegalovirus exposure and HLA in healthy donors. 13 Jbeta primers and 60 Vbeta primers were used for the PCR. Here immunoSEQ multiplex PCR was the method, and the copy in TCRdb shows in-frame clones only, minus some. The data show approximately 140,000 clones, 50% to 75% seen once. Sample: PBMCs. These receptors came from a woman between 55 and 75 years old in good health and CMV-seropositive.

The J gene is TRBJ2-1, the V gene TRBV30; 7 nucleotides align to TRBD1. This CDR3 contains 19 residues. Germline V CDR1 and CDR2: GTSNPN, SVGIG (reference sequence). Trimming took 1 base from V and 8 from J; bases not matched to a gene: 23. In DNA, the CDR3 is TGTGCCTGGAGTGCAACAACCCCGGCGGGCAGGGGGTCTTTGGATGAGCAGTTCTTC. As protein: CAWSATTPAGRGSLDEQFF.

The V gene is TRBV4-1, the J gene TRBJ2-2, with D possibly being TRBD1 (6 bases). There are 17 residues in the CDR3. V was cut by 0 bases and J by 4 bases, with 15 bases left in between. Germline CDR1 and CDR2: MGHRA and YSYEKL. The CDR3 nucleotides are TGCGCCAGCAGCCAAGATAGGGACACGAGAGGCACCGGGGAGCTGTTTTTT. Translating it yields CASSQDRDTRGTGELFF.

J is TRBJ2-3 and V is TRBV7-2, with 10 positions matching TRBD1. There are 15 residues in the CDR3. Germline loops: CDR1 SGHTA, CDR2 FQGNSA. V shed 2 bases and J 3 bases; nucleotides not matched to a gene: 2. The DNA of the CDR3 is TGTGCCAGCAGCTTAAGGGGACAGGGGACAGATACGCAGTATTTT. Protein: CASSLRGQGTDTQYF.

This clone was seen only a few times. This chain uses TRBV6-6 with TRBJ2-7, with 8 bases that match TRBD1. Germline-derived CDR1 and CDR2 are MNHNY and SVGAGI (reference sequence). V lost 6 bases and J lost 3; bases outside the gene matches: 7. This CDR3 region has 14 residues. As DNA, the CDR3 is TGTGCCAGCAGGGGGGGACAGGCTGACTACGAGCAGTACTTC. It yields the protein CASRGGQADYEQYF.

The V gene is TRBV30, the J gene TRBJ1-2; D is unresolved. From germline, CDR1 is GTSNPN and CDR2 SVGIG (reference sequence). V shed 0 bases and J shed 5 bases, with 16 bases lying between them. The CDR3 contains 15 residues. CDR3 sequence (DNA): TGTGCCTGGAGTGTTCTCGAGACAATAGATTATGGCTACACCTTC. Protein: CAWSVLETIDYGYTF.

The rearrangement joins TRBV4-3 to TRBJ2-1; no clear D gene. CDR3 length: 13 amino acids. V dropped 0 bases and J dropped 5 bases, with 5 bases sitting between them. CDR1 and CDR2 (germline): LGHNA, YSLEER. The CDR3 DNA reads TGCGCCAGCAGCCAAGACATAGACAATGAGCAGTTCTTC. Its translation: CASSQDIDNEQFF.

J is TRBJ1-5 and V is TRBV6-4; 7 bases line up with TRBD1. Germline V gene sequence: CDR1 MRHNA, CDR2 SNTAGT. J gave up 0 bases and V 5 bases, and 16 bases lay outside the gene matches. The CDR3 is 19 amino acids. In nucleotides, the CDR3 is TGTGCCAGCAGTCCCTCTTCTACCGGGACAGACTATAGCAATCAGCCCCAGCATTTT. This gives the protein CASSPSSTGTDYSNQPQHF.

A few counts support this clone. The chain has TRBV5-4 and TRBJ2-1; TRBD2 matches 11 bases. The CDR3 runs to 15 residues. With 3 bases clipped from V and 4 bases from J, the junction kept 3 bases outside the gene matches. Looked up from germline, CDR1 is SGHNT and CDR2 is YYREEE (reference sequence). CDR3 nucleotide sequence: TGTGCCAGCAGCTCAGCTAGCGGGAGGTACAATGAGCAGTTCTTC. This sequence encodes CASSSASGRYNEQFF.

This clone was recorded only once. V and J are TRBV19 and TRBJ1-5; 7 nucleotides match TRBD1. The ends lost 5 bases at V and 2 bases at J; junction bases unmatched: 9. Germline loops: CDR1 LNHDA, CDR2 SQIVND (reference sequence). The CDR3 sequence is 16 residues long. CDR3: CASSGGTVSGNQPQHF. CDR3 DNA: TGTGCCAGTAGTGGAGGGACAGTTTCGGGCAATCAGCCCCAGCATTTT.

The DNA for the CDR3 is TGCAGCGCTCTGACGGAGACTAGAGACGAGCAGTACTTC. Translating gives CSALTETRDEQYF. V and J are TRBV29-1 and TRBJ2-7; D is possibly TRBD2 (6 bases). The CDR3 covers 13 residues. Trimming cost V 7 bases and J 5 bases, with 18 bases left between them. Germline V CDR1 and CDR2: SQVTM, ANQGSEA.

This chain joins TRBV10-3 and TRBJ1-5, with 7 bases fitting TRBD1. The CDR3 consists of 14 residues. V was clipped by 6 bases and J by 0 bases; unmatched bases: 2. Germline CDR1 ENHRY, CDR2 SYGVKD. CDR3 residues: CAIRGQNSNQPQHF. The CDR3 DNA reads TGTGCCATCAGGGGACAGAATAGCAATCAGCCCCAGCATTTT.

This clone was observed a few times. The chain couples TRBV6-5 to TRBJ2-7; D is perhaps TRBD2 (5 bases). Germline CDR1 and CDR2: MNHEY and SVGAGI. The CDR3 loop spans 13 amino acids. V was cut by 9 bases and J by 3 bases, with 15 bases left in between. The CDR3 coding sequence is TGTGCCAGTCGACGGGCCGGGGTCTACGAGCAGTACTTC. This gives the protein CASRRAGVYEQYF.

The chain couples TRBV28 to TRBJ1-2; no definite D call. Germline V gives CDR1 MDHEN, CDR2 SYDVKM. The ends were cut back, 1 base at V and 5 bases at J, with 5 bases in the middle. There are 12 residues in the CDR3. CDR3 coding DNA: TGTGCCAGCAGTTTATCACAGTATGGCTACACCTTC. Its protein is CASSLSQYGYTF.

The chain has TRBV21-1 and TRBJ1-5; TRBD1 was called by the table and not checked on the DNA. TRBV21-1 is termed a pseudogene. This CDR3 has 16 amino acids. CDR3 bases: TGTGCCAGCAGCAAAGAATGGGCAGGACACAATCAGCCCCAGCATTTT. This translates into CASSKEWAGHNQPQHF.

The chain joins TRBV10-3 to TRBJ1-2; D possibly corresponds to TRBD1 (6 bases). CDR1 ENHRY and CDR2 SYGVKD come from the germline V gene. Trimming cost V 7 bases and J 2 bases, with 11 bases left between them. The CDR3 contains 13 residues. The CDR3 DNA follows: TGTGCCATCACCGAGGGGACAAACTATGGCTACACCTTC. Translating gives CAITEGTNYGYTF.

This chain uses TRBV29-1 with TRBJ2-2; 11 bases match TRBD1. The CDR3 has 14 amino acids. The V gene end was trimmed by 5 bases and the J gene end by 6 bases; junction bases not matched to a gene: 5. Looked up from germline, CDR1 is SQVTM and CDR2 is ANQGSEA. The CDR3 loop reads CSVSGTGGAGELFF. The CDR3 nucleotides are TGCAGCGTTAGTGGGACAGGGGGAGCCGGGGAGCTGTTTTTT.

The J gene is TRBJ2-3, the V gene TRBV5-4, with D perhaps TRBD2 (6 bases). CDR3 length: 15 residues. V lost 2 bases and J 0 bases, leaving 10 bases between the germline ends. Germline V gene sequence: CDR1 SGHNT, CDR2 YYREEE (reference sequence). The CDR3 loop reads CASSFGGISTDTQYF. CDR3 nucleotide sequence: TGTGCCAGCAGCTTTGGCGGGATTAGCACAGATACGCAGTATTTT.

The table lists this clone with a few counts. V is TRBV4-1 and J is TRBJ2-7; the D is unclear. CDR1 and CDR2 (germline): MGHRA, YSYEKL. The ends were cut back, 4 bases at V and 3 bases at J, with 13 bases in the middle. This CDR3 region has 14 residues. The CDR3 nucleotides read TGCGCCAGCAGCCCACGGGTCGAAAGCTACGAGCAGTACTTC. Its protein is CASSPRVESYEQYF.

CDR3 sequence (DNA): TGTGCCAGCAGCTCTACTTCAGATACGCAGTATTTT. This encodes CASSSTSDTQYF. The V gene is TRBV7-2, the J gene TRBJ2-3; D ambiguous. Trimming stripped 4 bases from V and 4 bases from J, with 6 bases between. The CDR3 length is 12 residues. The germline CDR1 and CDR2 sequences are SGHTA and FQGNSA.

The CDR3: CASSLEGTGYSGANVLTF. The CDR3 region has the DNA TGCGCCAGCAGCTTGGAAGGGACAGGCTATTCTGGGGCCAACGTCCTGACTTTC. The chain links TRBV5-1 to TRBJ2-6, with 8 bases lining up with TRBD1. The CDR3 is 18 residues long. Germline V gene lookup returns CDR1 SGHRS and CDR2 YFSETQ. J gave up 1 base and V 0 bases, and 6 bases lay outside the gene matches. Combining the CDR3 with reference TRBV5-1 and TRBJ2-6 gives the whole variable domain KAGVTQTPRYLIKTRGQQVTLSCSPISGHRSVSWYQQTPGQGLQFLFEYFSETQRNKGNFPGRFSGRQFSNSRSEMNVSTLELGDSALYLCASSLEGTGYSGANVLTFGAGSRLTVL.

The genes are TRBV5-4 and TRBJ1-2; TRBD1 matches 8 bases. V shed 3 bases and J 2 bases; nucleotides not matched to a gene: 0. The germline gives CDR1 SGHNT, CDR2 YYREEE (reference sequence). The CDR3 runs to 13 residues. The CDR3 is CASSWTGNYGYTF. The CDR3 region has the DNA TGTGCCAGCAGCTGGACAGGGAACTATGGCTACACCTTC.

The chain carries TRBV7-8 and TRBJ2-7; 9 bases match TRBD1. This CDR3 comprises 15 residues. Germline V gives CDR1 SGHVS, CDR2 FQNEAQ. J lost 1 base, V lost 3 bases, and 4 bases had no gene match. CDR3 amino acids: CASSFGTGHSYEQYF. CDR3 coding DNA: TGTGCCAGCAGCTTTGGGACAGGGCATTCCTACGAGCAGTACTTC.

The genes are TRBV30 and TRBJ2-1, with 8 bases aligning to TRBD2. CDR1 and CDR2 (germline): GTSNPN, SVGIG (reference sequence). The V gene end was trimmed by 3 bases and the J gene end by 6 bases; junction bases not matched to a gene: 7. The CDR3 runs 14 residues. Written as DNA, the CDR3 is TGTGCCTGGAGCGGACTAGCTGGAGCCAATGAGCAGTTCTTC. This translates into CAWSGLAGANEQFF. Drawing the rest from reference TRBV30 and TRBJ2-1, the complete variable domain is SQTIHQWPATLVQPVGSPLSLECTVEGTSNPNLYWYRQAAGRGLQLLFYSVGIGQISSEVPQNLSASRPQDRQFILSSKKLLLSDSGFYLCAWSGLAGANEQFFGPGTRLTVL.

This clone has only one observation. The chain employs TRBV9 and TRBJ1-3; D is unresolved. This CDR3 spans 16 amino acids. V gave up 2 bases and J gave up 0 bases, with 12 bases separating them. Germline loops: CDR1 SGDLS, CDR2 YYNGEE. The CDR3 region has the DNA TGTGCCAGCAGCGTTCTCCCAGCGTACTCTGGAAACACCATATATTTT. Protein sequence: CASSVLPAYSGNTIYF.

The CDR3 loop is CASSTHSGGLPYEQYF. CDR3 nucleotides: TGTGCCAGCAGCACGCATTCAGGGGGCCTTCCCTACGAGCAGTACTTC. This chain connects TRBV5-4 to TRBJ2-7; 8 bases agree with TRBD1. Losses at the gene ends were 4 bases for V and 2 bases for J; bases not matched to a gene: 11. The CDR3 contains 16 residues. Germline V CDR1 and CDR2: SGHNT, YYREEE (reference sequence).

The J gene is TRBJ1-1, the V gene TRBV6-5, with TRBD1 as a possible D gene (6 bases). The CDR3 has 14 amino acids. V was clipped by 1 base and J by 0 bases, with 6 bases between them. Germline V CDR1 and CDR2: MNHEY, SVGAGI. CDR3 residues: CASSYYRVNTEAFF. CDR3 nucleotides: TGTGCCAGCAGTTACTACAGGGTGAACACTGAAGCTTTCTTT.

V and J are TRBV5-1 and TRBJ2-1; D remains ambiguous. The CDR3 loop spans 15 amino acids. CDR1 and CDR2 from the germline V gene are SGHRS and YFSETQ. V was shortened by 2 bases and J by 0 bases, with 9 bases between the two germline ends. CDR3 sequence: CASSLDTSSYNEQFF. CDR3 coding DNA: TGCGCCAGCAGCTTAGACACGAGCTCCTACAATGAGCAGTTCTTC.

The CDR3 bases are TGTGCCAGCTCACCATTATCATCGCAGGTCGCAGATACGCAGTATTTT. Its translation is CASSPLSSQVADTQYF. The gene calls are TRBV18 and TRBJ2-3; D is unresolved. The CDR3 is 16 residues long. V shed 2 bases and J shed 4 bases, with 16 bases lying between them. Germline lookup yields CDR1 KGHSH and CDR2 LQKENI.

This clone occurred a few times. The V and J genes are TRBV28 and TRBJ1-2; D is perhaps TRBD1 (5 bases). The CDR3 spans 17 residues. Germline V gene lookup returns CDR1 MDHEN and CDR2 SYDVKM. V shed 0 bases and J shed 2 bases, with 16 bases lying between them. The CDR3 nucleotides are TGTGCCAGCAGTTTATGGCAGGGATATGCTTTAAACTATGGCTACACCTTC. Residues: CASSLWQGYALNYGYTF.

The rearrangement links TRBV2 to TRBJ1-2; D possibly corresponds to TRBD1 (5 bases). V was pared by 6 bases and J by 2 bases, with 19 bases between. CDR1 and CDR2 from the germline V gene are SNHLY and FYNNEI. The CDR3 runs to 16 residues. The CDR3: CASREGPESTNYGYTF. The CDR3 nucleotides read TGTGCCAGCAGGGAGGGGCCAGAATCTACCAACTATGGCTACACCTTC.

The CDR3, as DNA: TGTGCCAGCAGCCCGGGACAAAGATCCGGCGGCTACACCTTC. Its translation: CASSPGQRSGGYTF. V and J are TRBV7-9 and TRBJ1-2; tentatively, D is TRBD1 (6 bases). The CDR3 covers 14 residues. In germline, CDR1 is SEHNR, CDR2 FQNEAQ (reference sequence). V lost 5 bases, J lost 8 bases, and 18 bases lay in between. Variable domain in full (rest from reference TRBV7-9 and TRBJ1-2): DTGVSQNPRHKITKRGQNVTFRCDPISEHNRLYWYRQTLGQGPEFLTYFQNEAQLEKSRLLSDRFSAERPKGSFSTLEIQRTEQGDSAMYLCASSPGQRSGGYTFGSGTRLTVV.

J is TRBJ1-1 and V is TRBV5-1, with 9 bases lining up with TRBD1. The germline CDR1 and CDR2 sequences are SGHRS and YFSETQ. The ends lost 2 bases at V and 6 bases at J; junction bases unmatched: 8. The CDR3 totals 15 residues. CDR3 nucleotide sequence: TGCGCCAGCAGCTTATTAGGGACAGGGTTGCCTGAAGCTTTCTTT. Protein product: CASSLLGTGLPEAFF.